One T cell receptor (beta chain) is described in this entry. This entry comes from a study of blood T cells in healthy people across ages. Then a second PCR, running roughly 6 to 12 cycles, was carried out with a sample-barcoded 5' primer and a J-beta primer mix. Each cDNA molecule, via a template-switch adaptor with 12 random nucleotides, was tagged. Using its own MiXCR run on the 5' RACE reads, TCRdb lists one record per CDR3 protein. The sample lists 650,000 or so distinct CDR3 sequences, over 40% occurring once. With 1 base clipped from V and 5 bases from J, the junction kept 6 bases outside the gene matches. This CDR3 contains 15 residues. The germline V gene has CDR1 MGHRA and CDR2 YSYEKL.

The material sequenced was blood. This TCR derives from a woman of 80 years or more in good health. The gene calls are TRBV4-1 and TRBJ2-3; 7 positions agree with TRBD2. CDR3 in DNA: TGCGCCAGCAGCCAAGGAAGGGCGGGAGTAGATACGCAGTATTTT. Translated, it gives CASSQGRAGVDTQYF.